Shown below are 15 T cell receptor beta chains from a single sample sequenced in a study of CD8+ T cells in alopecia areata. Extracted RNA was reverse transcribed into cDNA, the sequencing template. Only in-frame clones appear in the TCRdb table, and some are missing; sequencing was by immunoSEQ multiplex PCR. The sample includes fewer than 150,000 clones, 55% to 60% seen only once; the top ten take roughly 3.5%. Treatment described: oral pan-JAK inhibitor, 5-10 mg twice daily. Sequencing was performed on CD4+ T cells sorted from blood, taken at week 24, from a patient treated with tofacitinib. Receptors originate from a human donor with alopecia areata.

This clone has just a few counts. This chain uses TRBV6-5 with TRBJ1-2, with D perhaps matching TRBD1 (5 bases). The V end was cut by 5 bases, the J end by 8 bases, with 12 bases between. The germline CDR1 and CDR2 sequences are MNHEY and SVGAGI. The CDR3 loop spans 12 amino acids. CDR3 amino acids: CASSPGGGGYTF. The CDR3, as DNA: TGTGCCAGCAGTCCTGGGGGTGGGGGCTACACCTTC.

The J gene is TRBJ2-7, the V gene TRBV6-5; 8 nucleotides align to TRBD1. This CDR3 is 13 amino acids long. CDR1 is MNHEY and CDR2 is SVGAGI in the germline V gene. V lost 8 bases, J lost 0 bases, and 3 bases stayed unmatched. DNA for the CDR3: TGTGCCAGCCAGGGGGCGGCCTCCTACGAGCAGTACTTC. Protein sequence: CASQGAASYEQYF.

The chain couples TRBV29-1 to TRBJ2-7; TRBD1 agrees at 9 bases. CDR1 SQVTM and CDR2 ANQGSEA come from the germline V gene. This CDR3 comprises 14 residues. The junction had 7 bases not matched to a gene; V was cut back by 6 bases and J by 1 base. CDR3 nucleotide sequence: TGCAGCGTCAGGACCGGGACAGGGTCCTACGAGCAGTACTTC. This encodes CSVRTGTGSYEQYF.

This clone occurred once. The chain links TRBV5-4 to TRBJ2-3, with D unclear. The germline V gene has CDR1 SGHNT and CDR2 YYREEE (reference sequence). The ends were cut back, 2 bases at V and 3 bases at J, with 13 bases in the middle. The length of the CDR3 is 15 residues. The CDR3 protein is CASSLKIGSTDTQYF. CDR3 coding DNA: TGTGCCAGCAGCTTAAAGATAGGATCAACAGATACGCAGTATTTT.

This clone has a handful of counts. The rearrangement links TRBV19 to TRBJ1-2; D call uncertain. Trimming stripped 3 bases from V and 0 bases from J, with 8 bases between. The germline V gene has CDR1 LNHDA and CDR2 SQIVND (reference sequence). This CDR3 is 14 amino acids long. The CDR3 bases are TGTGCCAGTAGTATGGGCAGTACTAACTATGGCTACACCTTC. Protein product: CASSMGSTNYGYTF. Full variable domain (outside the CDR3, taken from reference TRBV19 and TRBJ1-2): DGGITQSPKYLFRKEGQNVTLSCEQNLNHDAMYWYRQDPGQGLRLIYYSQIVNDFQKGDIAEGYSVSREKKESFPLTVTSAQKNPTAFYLCASSMGSTNYGYTFGSGTRLTVV.

This chain links TRBV13 with TRBJ1-6; tentative D call: TRBD1 (6 bases). The germline gives CDR1 PRHDT, CDR2 FYEKMQ (reference sequence). This CDR3 comprises 16 residues. V was clipped by 0 bases and J by 9 bases, with 15 bases between them. The CDR3 coding sequence is TGTGCCAGCAGCTTAGGAGGACGCCGGGGGCCTTCACCCCTCCACTTT. It codes for CASSLGGRRGPSPLHF. The variable domain in full, completed from reference TRBV13 and TRBJ1-6, reads AAGVIQSPRHLIKEKRETATLKCYPIPRHDTVYWYQQGPGQDPQFLISFYEKMQSDKGSIPDRFSAQQFSDYHSELNMSSLELGDSALYFCASSLGGRRGPSPLHFGNGTRLTVT.

The chain employs TRBV4-3 and TRBJ1-1; D perhaps matches TRBD1 (5 bases). V shed 4 bases and J shed 11 bases, with 17 bases lying between them. There are 13 residues in the CDR3. Per the germline V gene, CDR1 is LGHNA and CDR2 is YSLEER. This CDR3 reads CASSPQGEREAFF. In DNA form, the CDR3 reads TGCGCCAGCAGCCCCCAAGGGGAAAGAGAGGCTTTCTTT.

The V gene is TRBV4-1, the J gene TRBJ1-1; TRBD1 might be the D (6 bases). With 6 bases removed from V and 0 bases from J, the gap between germline ends came to 20 bases. The CDR3 runs 17 residues. Germline CDR1 and CDR2: MGHRA and YSYEKL. CDR3 in DNA: TGCGCCAGCAGTTTCTACCCCAGGGGTTCGTTGAACACTGAAGCTTTCTTT. As protein: CASSFYPRGSLNTEAFF.

The chain combines TRBV2 with TRBJ2-7; D is undetermined. CDR3 length: 15 residues. The germline V and J ends were trimmed by 0 bases and 10 bases, with 19 bases remaining between them. Germline-derived CDR1 and CDR2 are SNHLY and FYNNEI. As DNA, the CDR3 is TGTGCCAGCAGTGAAGCCGTTCCATCAAAAGCTCTCCAGTACTTC. As protein: CASSEAVPSKALQYF.

The chain recombines TRBV30 with TRBJ2-3; D is ambiguous. Deletions cut 7 bases from V and 5 bases from J, with 19 bases between. CDR3 length: 14 residues. Germline-derived CDR1 and CDR2 are GTSNPN and SVGIG (reference sequence). The DNA for the CDR3 is TGTGCCTTGTCCGCATCTGCCCCTGGAGATACGCAGTATTTT. The encoded protein is CALSASAPGDTQYF.

J is TRBJ2-3 and V is TRBV10-3; D is undetermined. V shed 0 bases and J shed 0 bases, with 4 bases lying between them. Germline lookup yields CDR1 ENHRY and CDR2 SYGVKD. CDR3 size: 14 residues. The CDR3 protein is CAISESGSTDTQYF. CDR3 DNA: TGTGCCATCAGTGAGTCGGGTAGCACAGATACGCAGTATTTT.

The chain joins TRBV19 to TRBJ2-6; either TRBD1 or TRBD2 may fit D (5 bases each). The germline V and J ends were trimmed by 5 bases and 0 bases, with 11 bases remaining between them. The CDR3 is 16 residues long. The germline gives CDR1 LNHDA, CDR2 SQIVND (reference sequence). CDR3 loop: CASSVRGSSGANVLTF. CDR3 bases: TGTGCCAGTAGTGTCCGGGGCAGCTCTGGGGCCAACGTCCTGACTTTC.

This chain connects TRBV10-3 to TRBJ2-5; TRBD1 matches at 11 bases. The J segment lost 5 bases and the V segment lost 2 bases, leaving 4 bases of the junction unmatched. The CDR3 extends over 15 amino acids. CDR1 and CDR2 (germline): ENHRY, SYGVKD. CDR3: CAISEGQGARETQYF. In DNA, the CDR3 is TGTGCCATCAGTGAGGGACAGGGGGCGCGGGAGACCCAGTACTTC.

Here the CDR3 DNA reads TGCAGCGTACGTGTAGGGGGAGATGAGCAGTTCTTC. It specifies CSVRVGGDEQFF. V gene TRBV29-1 combines with J gene TRBJ2-1; possibly TRBD1 for D (6 bases). CDR3 length: 12 amino acids. The V gene's germline CDR1 is SQVTM and CDR2 ANQGSEA. V lost 6 bases to trimming and J lost 8 bases, with 14 bases between them.

J is TRBJ1-1 and V is TRBV6-6; D unresolved. Germline CDR1 MNHNY, CDR2 SVGAGI (reference sequence). The CDR3 has 12 amino acids. V lost 8 bases and J 8 bases, leaving 15 bases between the germline ends. The CDR3 bases are TGTGCCAGCTTAAAGGCGGAAGAGGAAGCTTTCTTT. It encodes CASLKAEEEAFF.